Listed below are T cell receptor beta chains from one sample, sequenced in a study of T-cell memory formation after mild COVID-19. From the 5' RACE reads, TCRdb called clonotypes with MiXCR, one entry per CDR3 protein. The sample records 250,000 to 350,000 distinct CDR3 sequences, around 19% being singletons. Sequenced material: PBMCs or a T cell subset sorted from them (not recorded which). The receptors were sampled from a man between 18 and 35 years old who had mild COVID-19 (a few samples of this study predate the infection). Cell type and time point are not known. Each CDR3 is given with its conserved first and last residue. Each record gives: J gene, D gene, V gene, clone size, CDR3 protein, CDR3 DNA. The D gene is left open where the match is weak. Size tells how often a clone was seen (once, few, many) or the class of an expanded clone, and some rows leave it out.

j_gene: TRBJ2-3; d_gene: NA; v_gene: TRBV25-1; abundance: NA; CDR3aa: CASSEEDEADTQYF; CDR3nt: TGTGCCAGCAGTGAAGAGGACGAGGCAGATACGCAGTATTTT
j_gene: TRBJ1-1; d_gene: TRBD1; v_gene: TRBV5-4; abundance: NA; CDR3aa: CASSLPQGARNTEAFF; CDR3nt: TGTGCCAGCAGCTTACCACAGGGGGCAAGGAACACTGAAGCTTTCTTT
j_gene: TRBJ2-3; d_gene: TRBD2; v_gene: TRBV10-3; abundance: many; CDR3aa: CAINPGLAVPGTDTQYF; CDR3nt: TGTGCCATCAACCCGGGACTAGCGGTTCCTGGCACAGATACGCAGTATTTT
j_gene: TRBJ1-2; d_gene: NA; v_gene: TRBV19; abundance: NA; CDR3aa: CASSNRLQTGGYTF; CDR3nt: TGTGCCAGTAGTAATCGGTTACAGACGGGTGGCTACACCTTC
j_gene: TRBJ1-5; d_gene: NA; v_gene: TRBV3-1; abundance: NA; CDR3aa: CASSTSYQGNQPQHF; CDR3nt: TGTGCCAGCAGCACGTCCTACCAGGGCAATCAGCCCCAGCATTTT
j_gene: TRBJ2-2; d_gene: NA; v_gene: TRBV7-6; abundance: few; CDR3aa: CASSLDPGSGELFF; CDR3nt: TGTGCCAGCAGCTTAGATCCGGGAAGCGGGGAGCTGTTTTTT
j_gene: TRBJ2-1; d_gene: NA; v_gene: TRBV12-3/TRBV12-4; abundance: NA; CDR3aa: CASSLRRGAQASGNEQFF; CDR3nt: TGTGCCAGCAGTTTGCGGCGTGGGGCACAGGCGTCAGGCAATGAGCAGTTCTTC
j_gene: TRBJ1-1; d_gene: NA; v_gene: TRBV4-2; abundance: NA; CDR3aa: CASSPEEGRNTEAFF; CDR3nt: TGTGCCAGCAGCCCAGAGGAGGGTAGGAACACTGAAGCTTTCTTT
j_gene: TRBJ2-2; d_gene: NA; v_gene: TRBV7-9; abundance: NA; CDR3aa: CASSAARQLANTGELFF; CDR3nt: TGTGCCAGCAGCGCAGCGCGACAGCTAGCGAACACCGGGGAGCTGTTTTTT
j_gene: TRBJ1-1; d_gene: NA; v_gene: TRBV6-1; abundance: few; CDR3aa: CASSRPSNSRNTEAFF; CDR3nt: TGTGCCAGCAGCCGCCCGTCAAATTCCAGGAACACTGAAGCTTTCTTT
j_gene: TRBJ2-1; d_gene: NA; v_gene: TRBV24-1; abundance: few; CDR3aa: CATSEEGRVSEQFF; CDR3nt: TGTGCCACCAGTGAAGAGGGAAGGGTGTCGGAGCAGTTCTTC
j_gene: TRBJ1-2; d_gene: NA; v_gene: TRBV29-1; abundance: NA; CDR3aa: CSDTMGYTF; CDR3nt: TGCAGCGATACTATGGGCTACACCTTC
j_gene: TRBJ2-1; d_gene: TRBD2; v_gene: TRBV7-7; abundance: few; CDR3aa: CASSKGLAGGHEQFF; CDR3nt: TGTGCCAGCAGTAAGGGACTAGCGGGGGGGCATGAGCAGTTCTTC
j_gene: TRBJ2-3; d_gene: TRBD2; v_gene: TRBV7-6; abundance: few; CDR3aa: CASSSTPTSGGATDTQYF; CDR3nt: TGTGCCAGCAGCTCTACTCCTACTAGCGGGGGCGCCACAGATACGCAGTATTTT
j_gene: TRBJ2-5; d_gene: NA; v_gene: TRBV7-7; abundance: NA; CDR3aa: CASSPGAKETQYF; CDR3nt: TGTGCCAGCTCCCCCGGGGCGAAAGAGACCCAGTACTTC
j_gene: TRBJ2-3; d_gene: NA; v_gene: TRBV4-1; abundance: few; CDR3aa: CASSQADTSTDTQYF; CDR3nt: TGCGCCAGCAGCCAAGCAGACACTAGCACAGATACGCAGTATTTT
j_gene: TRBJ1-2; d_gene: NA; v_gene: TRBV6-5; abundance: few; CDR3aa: CASSYRGSNYGYTF; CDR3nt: TGTGCCAGCAGTTACCGGGGCTCTAACTATGGCTACACCTTC
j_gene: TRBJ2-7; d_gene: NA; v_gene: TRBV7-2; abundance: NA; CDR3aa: CASSLIVGGYYEQYF; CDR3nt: TGTGCCAGCAGCTTAATAGTGGGCGGCTACTACGAGCAGTACTTC
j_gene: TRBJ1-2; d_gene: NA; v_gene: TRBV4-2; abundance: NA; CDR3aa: CASSQESDPSRGYTF; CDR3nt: TGTGCCAGCAGCCAAGAATCTGACCCATCGCGAGGCTACACCTTC
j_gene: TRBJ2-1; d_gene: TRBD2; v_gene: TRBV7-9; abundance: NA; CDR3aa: CASIVGLAVNEQFF; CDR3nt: TGTGCCAGCATAGTGGGACTAGCGGTCAATGAGCAGTTCTTC
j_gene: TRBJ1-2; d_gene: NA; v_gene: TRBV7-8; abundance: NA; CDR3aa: CASSLEGQPLYGYTF; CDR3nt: TGTGCCAGCAGCTTAGAAGGACAGCCGCTTTATGGCTACACCTTC
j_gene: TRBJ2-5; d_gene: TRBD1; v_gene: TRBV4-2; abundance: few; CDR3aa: CASSQTRTGIETQYF; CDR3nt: TGTGCCAGCAGCCAAACCAGGACAGGAATAGAGACCCAGTACTTC
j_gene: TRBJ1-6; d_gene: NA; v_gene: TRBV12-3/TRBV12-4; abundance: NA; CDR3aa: CASSLVADGALHF; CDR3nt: TGTGCCAGCAGTTTAGTGGCGGACGGGGCCCTCCACTTT
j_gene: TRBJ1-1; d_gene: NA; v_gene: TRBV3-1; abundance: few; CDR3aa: CASSHLGPGQAFF; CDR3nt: TGTGCCAGCAGCCATCTGGGCCCGGGTCAAGCTTTCTTT
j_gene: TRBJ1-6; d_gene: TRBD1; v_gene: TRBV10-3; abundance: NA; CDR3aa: CAMGSDRDDNSPLHF; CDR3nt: TGTGCCATGGGATCGGACAGGGACGATAATTCACCCCTCCACTTT
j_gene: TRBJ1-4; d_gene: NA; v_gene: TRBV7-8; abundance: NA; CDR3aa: CASSSTARSNVFF; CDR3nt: TGTGCCAGCAGCTCCACAGCAAGATCAAACGTGTTTTTT